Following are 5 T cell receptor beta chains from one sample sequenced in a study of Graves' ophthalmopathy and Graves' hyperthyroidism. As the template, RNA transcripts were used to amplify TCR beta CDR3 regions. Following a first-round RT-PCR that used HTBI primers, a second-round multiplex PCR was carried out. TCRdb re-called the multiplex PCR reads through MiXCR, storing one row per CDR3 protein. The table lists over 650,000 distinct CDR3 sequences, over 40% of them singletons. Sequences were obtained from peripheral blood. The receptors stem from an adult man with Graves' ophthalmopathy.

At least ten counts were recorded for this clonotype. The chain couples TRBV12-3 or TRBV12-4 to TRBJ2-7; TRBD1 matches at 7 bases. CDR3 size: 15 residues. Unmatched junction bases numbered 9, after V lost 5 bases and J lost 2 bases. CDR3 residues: CASSQTGSNTYEQYF. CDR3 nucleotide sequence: TGTGCCAGCAGTCAGACAGGGTCTAACACCTACGAGCAGTACTTC.

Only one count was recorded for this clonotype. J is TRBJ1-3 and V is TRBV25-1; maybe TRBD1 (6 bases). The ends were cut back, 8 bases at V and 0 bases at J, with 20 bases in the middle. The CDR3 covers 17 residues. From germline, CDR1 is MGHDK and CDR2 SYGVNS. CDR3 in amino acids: CASLFRGGQSSGNTIYF. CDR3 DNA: TGTGCCAGCTTATTTAGGGGCGGACAGAGCTCTGGAAACACCATATATTTT.

The CDR3 nucleotides are TGTGCCAATTCTCGGGGCAGCCTTTCTTCTGGAAACACCATATATTTT. Protein sequence: CANSRGSLSSGNTIYF. This chain links TRBV2 with TRBJ1-3; the D gene is possibly TRBD1 (5 bases). Trimming removed 10 bases from V and 1 base from J, with 20 bases in between. Germline V CDR1 and CDR2: SNHLY, FYNNEI. The CDR3 sequence is 16 residues long. The full variable domain, rest sourced from reference TRBV2 and TRBJ1-3, is EPEVTQTPSHQVTQMGQEVILRCVPISNHLYFYWYRQILGQKVEFLVSFYNNEISEKSEIFDDQFSVERPDGSNFTLKIRSTKLEDSAMYFCANSRGSLSSGNTIYFGEGSWLTVV.

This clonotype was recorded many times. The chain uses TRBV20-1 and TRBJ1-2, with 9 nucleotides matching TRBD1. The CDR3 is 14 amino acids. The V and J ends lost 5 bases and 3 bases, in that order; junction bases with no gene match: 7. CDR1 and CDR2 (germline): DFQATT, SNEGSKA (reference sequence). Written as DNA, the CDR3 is TGCAGTGCTCCTCACAGGGGGCTGGACTATGGCTACACCTTC. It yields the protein CSAPHRGLDYGYTF.

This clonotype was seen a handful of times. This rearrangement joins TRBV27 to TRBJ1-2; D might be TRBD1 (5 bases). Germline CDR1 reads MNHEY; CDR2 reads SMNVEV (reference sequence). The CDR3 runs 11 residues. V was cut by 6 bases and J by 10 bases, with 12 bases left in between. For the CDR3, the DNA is TGTGCCAGCAGATTCGCCGGGGCCTACACCTTC. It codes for CASRFAGAYTF.